These 26 T cell receptor beta chains share one sample of origin, sequenced in a study of beta chain features in type 1 diabetes. Expressed TCRB transcripts were sequenced because the entire RNA isolate underwent reverse transcription. Some clones are missing from TCRdb's copy, which holds only in-frame ones; the method was immunoSEQ multiplex PCR. The data contain 900,000 or so clones, roughly a sixth of them singletons. The specimen was naive CD4+ T cells from blood. All receptors derive from a woman between 18 and 30 years old in good health.

The CDR3 sequence is CASSHDSYGYTF. Here the CDR3 DNA reads TGCGCCAGCAGCCATGACAGTTATGGCTACACCTTC. The gene calls are TRBV4-3 and TRBJ1-2; weak D call: TRBD1 (5 bases). The germline V and J ends were trimmed by 3 bases and 5 bases, with 7 bases remaining between them. Germline assignment: CDR1 LGHNA and CDR2 YSLEER. CDR3 length equals 12 residues.

This sequence joins TRBV7-9 and TRBJ2-7; 7 nucleotides line up with TRBD1. Germline V gene lookup returns CDR1 SEHNR and CDR2 FQNEAQ (reference sequence). J was trimmed by 2 bases and V by 5 bases; bases with no gene match: 18. The CDR3 consists of 18 residues. The CDR3 DNA reads as TGTGCCAGCAGCGCAGCTTTATTGGGACAGTTCCACACCTACGAGCAGTACTTC. This sequence encodes CASSAALLGQFHTYEQYF.

V gene TRBV18 combines with J gene TRBJ2-3; TRBD1 or TRBD2 may be the D gene (5 bases each). V gave up 0 bases and J gave up 0 bases, with 10 bases separating them. Looked up from germline, CDR1 is KGHSH and CDR2 is LQKENI. The CDR3 sequence is 16 residues long. The CDR3 bases are TGTGCCAGCTCACCACCGGGACGTACTAGCACAGATACGCAGTATTTT. Translating gives CASSPPGRTSTDTQYF.

This clone was counted only a few times. The genes are TRBV29-1 and TRBJ1-1; TRBD1 aligns across 7 bases. V shed 5 bases and J 0 bases; nucleotides not matched to a gene: 6. CDR1 and CDR2 (germline): SQVTM, ANQGSEA. This CDR3 comprises 14 residues. The CDR3 protein is CSVHMTGMNTEAFF. Here the CDR3 DNA reads TGCAGCGTTCACATGACAGGGATGAACACTGAAGCTTTCTTT.

V gene TRBV6-6 combines with J gene TRBJ2-7, with 10 bases that match TRBD2. V was pared by 5 bases and J by 6 bases, with 1 base of the junction left unmatched. This CDR3 region has 12 residues. Germline V CDR1 and CDR2: MNHNY, SVGAGI (reference sequence). The CDR3 DNA is TGTGCCAGCAGTGTAGCGGGAGGCGAGCAGTACTTC. This encodes CASSVAGGEQYF.

CDR3 nucleotides: TGTGCCACGAAACAGGGGGATCAGCCCCAGCATTTT. Protein sequence: CATKQGDQPQHF. The genes are TRBV6-5 and TRBJ1-5; 8 bases are a match to TRBD1. The CDR3 consists of 12 residues. J was trimmed by 5 bases and V by 10 bases; bases with no gene match: 4. The V gene's germline CDR1 is MNHEY and CDR2 SVGAGI.

This clone occurred a few times. This rearrangement joins TRBV18 to TRBJ2-3; D not certain. V lost 1 base and J lost 0, with 5 bases in between. The germline V gene encodes CDR1 KGHSH and CDR2 LQKENI. The CDR3 totals 14 residues. CDR3 loop: CASSPLRSTDTQYF. The CDR3 bases are TGTGCCAGCTCACCACTTCGGAGCACAGATACGCAGTATTTT.

The chain uses TRBV18 and TRBJ2-1; D ambiguous. The CDR3 covers 15 residues. V was trimmed by 5 bases and J by 2 bases, leaving 13 bases between them. Germline values: CDR1 KGHSH, CDR2 LQKENI. CDR3 nucleotides: TGTGCCAGCTCATCGTACGACGGCCCCTACAATGAGCAGTTCTTC. It specifies CASSSYDGPYNEQFF.

There are many counts of this clone. The chain is built from TRBV14 and TRBJ2-1; tentatively, D is TRBD2 (6 bases). The CDR3 is 14 amino acids. CDR1 is SGHDN and CDR2 is FVKESK in the germline V gene. V lost 3 bases and J lost 6, with 12 bases in between. CDR3 region: CASSHRTTFNEQFF. As DNA, the CDR3 is TGTGCCAGCAGCCATAGGACTACCTTCAATGAGCAGTTCTTC.

In its sample, this clone was seen a few times. The V gene is TRBV5-6, the J gene TRBJ2-2; no definite D call. V gave up 0 bases and J gave up 6 bases, with 12 bases separating them. CDR1 SGHDT and CDR2 YYEEEE come from the germline V gene. The CDR3 consists of 15 residues. In nucleotides, the CDR3 is TGTGCCAGCAGCTTGGGGCGAATAGACGCCGGGGAGCTGTTTTTT. This translates into CASSLGRIDAGELFF.

The chain joins TRBV19 to TRBJ2-1; the match to TRBD2 covers 9 bases. The germline V gene has CDR1 LNHDA and CDR2 SQIVND (reference sequence). The junction had 12 bases not matched to a gene; V was cut back by 2 bases and J by 10 bases. This CDR3 contains 16 residues. The CDR3 DNA is TGTGCCAGTAGTATAACGTCCTCGGGGCGGGAGGGCGAGCAGTTCTTC. Translating it yields CASSITSSGREGEQFF. Full variable domain (rest looked up from reference TRBV19 and TRBJ2-1): DGGITQSPKYLFRKEGQNVTLSCEQNLNHDAMYWYRQDPGQGLRLIYYSQIVNDFQKGDIAEGYSVSREKKESFPLTVTSAQKNPTAFYLCASSITSSGREGEQFFGPGTRLTVL.

In its sample, this clone was seen a few times. The V gene is TRBV9, the J gene TRBJ2-7, with TRBD2 identical over 12 bases. The CDR3 has 17 amino acids. CDR1 and CDR2 (germline): SGDLS, YYNGEE. Trimming at V came to 3 bases and at J to 5 bases, leaving 12 bases not matched to a gene. The CDR3 region is CASSAHSGTSGSNEQYF. CDR3 sequence (DNA): TGTGCCAGCAGCGCCCACTCCGGGACTAGCGGGTCGAACGAGCAGTACTTC.

The chain is built from TRBV7-2 and TRBJ2-2, with a possible D match to TRBD1 (5 bases). The CDR3 loop spans 15 amino acids. Trimming took 4 bases from V and 0 from J, leaving 9 bases between them. Per the germline V gene, CDR1 is SGHTA and CDR2 is FQGNSA. As DNA, the CDR3 is TGTGCCAGCAGCTCGCAGGGCCCGAACACCGGGGAGCTGTTTTTT. It encodes CASSSQGPNTGELFF.

Only a few counts were recorded for this clone. The chain employs TRBV7-2 and TRBJ1-2, with D maybe TRBD1 (6 bases). The CDR3 consists of 15 residues. Germline values: CDR1 SGHTA, CDR2 FQGNSA. The ends were cut back, 6 bases at V and 7 bases at J, with 21 bases in the middle. CDR3 in DNA: TGTGCCAGCAGAAAGACGAAGGGGGGTACCTTTGGCTACACCTTC. Protein: CASRKTKGGTFGYTF.

This clone has only a few counts. The chain links TRBV7-6 to TRBJ2-2; 14 bases line up with TRBD2. Germline CDR1 SGHVS, CDR2 FNYEAQ. V shed 6 bases and J 9 bases; nucleotides not matched to a gene: 6. This CDR3 is built from 15 residues. The chain's CDR3 is CASSPGLAGGRELFF. CDR3 sequence (DNA): TGTGCCAGCAGTCCCGGACTAGCGGGAGGCAGGGAGCTGTTTTTT.

This clone was counted between two and nine times. V is TRBV25-1 and J is TRBJ1-2; no clear D. Per the germline V gene, CDR1 is MGHDK and CDR2 is SYGVNS. This CDR3 is 11 amino acids long. With 4 bases removed from V and 8 bases from J, the gap between germline ends came to 8 bases. The CDR3 sequence is CASSVGGGYTF. The DNA for the CDR3 is TGTGCCAGCAGTGTCGGCGGAGGCTACACCTTC.

This clone has only a few counts. The chain employs TRBV5-6 and TRBJ2-7, with TRBD1 matching over 9 bases. V gave up 4 bases and J gave up 4 bases; unmatched junction bases: 12. The CDR3 runs to 16 residues. The V gene's germline CDR1 is SGHDT and CDR2 YYEEEE. CDR3 sequence: CASSLGEGQGKYEQYF. CDR3 bases: TGTGCCAGCAGCCTGGGGGAAGGACAGGGGAAATACGAGCAGTACTTC.

This clone was detected only a few times. V usage is TRBV7-3 and J usage is TRBJ2-5; tentatively, D is TRBD1 or TRBD2 (6 bases each). The CDR3 covers 16 residues. Germline V gives CDR1 SGHTA, CDR2 FQGTGA. Deletions cut 1 base from V and 5 bases from J, with 17 bases between. The CDR3 here is CASSLIPGAAWETQYF. CDR3 nucleotides: TGTGCCAGCAGCTTAATCCCGGGGGCGGCATGGGAGACCCAGTACTTC.

The rearrangement uses TRBV9 and TRBJ2-3; 7 bases map to TRBD1. The CDR3 has 16 amino acids. With 4 bases clipped from V and 4 bases from J, the junction kept 12 bases outside the gene matches. The germline CDR1 and CDR2 sequences are SGDLS and YYNGEE. CDR3 region: CASSPQTGIPSDTQYF. The CDR3 region has the DNA TGTGCCAGCAGCCCCCAGACAGGGATCCCTTCAGATACGCAGTATTTT.

This clone came up a few times. This rearrangement joins TRBV7-9 to TRBJ1-2; 7 nucleotides match TRBD1. Germline loops: CDR1 SEHNR, CDR2 FQNEAQ (reference sequence). The CDR3 has 13 residues. V shed 3 bases, J shed 7 bases, and the junction held 5 bases outside the gene matches. CDR3: CASSLAQGSGYTF. The CDR3 DNA follows: TGTGCCAGCAGCTTGGCACAGGGGTCTGGCTACACCTTC. Variable domain in full (rest from reference TRBV7-9 and TRBJ1-2): DTGVSQNPRHKITKRGQNVTFRCDPISEHNRLYWYRQTLGQGPEFLTYFQNEAQLEKSRLLSDRFSAERPKGSFSTLEIQRTEQGDSAMYLCASSLAQGSGYTFGSGTRLTVV.

This rearrangement joins TRBV7-2 to TRBJ1-1; perhaps TRBD1 as D (5 bases). V shed 3 bases and J shed 4 bases, with 15 bases lying between them. The CDR3 sequence is 15 residues long. The germline gives CDR1 SGHTA, CDR2 FQGNSA. This CDR3 is CASSFSLQDGTEAFF. The CDR3 nucleotides are TGTGCCAGCAGCTTTTCATTACAGGACGGCACTGAAGCTTTCTTT.

This clone was counted between two and nine times. The V and J genes are TRBV5-1 and TRBJ2-5; 7 bases map to TRBD1. V trimming: 4 bases; J trimming: 2 bases; junction bases outside the gene matches: 5. Germline V gene lookup returns CDR1 SGHRS and CDR2 YFSETQ. The CDR3 is 14 residues long. CDR3 protein: CASSVGQIQETQYF. In DNA, the CDR3 is TGCGCCAGCAGCGTGGGACAGATACAAGAGACCCAGTACTTC.

The chain has TRBV29-1 and TRBJ2-3, with D hard to call. Germline loops: CDR1 SQVTM, CDR2 ANQGSEA. V lost 6 bases, J lost 5 bases, and 9 bases lay in between. This CDR3 is built from 11 residues. The CDR3 DNA follows: TGCAGCGTCAAAAAGATAGATACGCAGTATTTT. Encoded protein: CSVKKIDTQYF.

The sample holds many counts of this clone. V gene TRBV15 combines with J gene TRBJ2-1; TRBD2 matches 7 bases. This CDR3 contains 16 residues. Germline V gene data show CDR1 as LNHNV and CDR2 as YYDKDF (reference sequence). With V trimmed by 8 bases and J by 4 bases, 14 bases remained unmatched. CDR3: CATGRRVSGNYNEQFF. The CDR3, as DNA: TGTGCCACCGGGCGCAGGGTGAGCGGGAATTACAATGAGCAGTTCTTC.

In DNA form, the CDR3 reads TGTGCCAGCAGCCAAGGGGGGACTAGCGGGAGGCAAGAGACCCAGTACTTC. It is translated as CASSQGGTSGRQETQYF. The chain joins TRBV4-2 to TRBJ2-5, with 15 bases matching TRBD2. The V gene's germline CDR1 is LGHNA and CDR2 YNFKEQ. The V segment lost 1 base and the J segment 2 bases; nucleotides outside the gene matches: 2. CDR3 length equals 17 residues.

This clone was observed a few times. V and J are TRBV5-1 and TRBJ2-1; D not resolved. This CDR3 is built from 15 residues. Trimming took off 0 bases at V and 1 base at J, with 8 bases between the two ends. Germline CDR1 SGHRS, CDR2 YFSETQ. The CDR3 protein is CASSLVLGSYNEQFF. The CDR3 bases are TGCGCCAGCAGCTTGGTGCTCGGTTCCTACAATGAGCAGTTCTTC.